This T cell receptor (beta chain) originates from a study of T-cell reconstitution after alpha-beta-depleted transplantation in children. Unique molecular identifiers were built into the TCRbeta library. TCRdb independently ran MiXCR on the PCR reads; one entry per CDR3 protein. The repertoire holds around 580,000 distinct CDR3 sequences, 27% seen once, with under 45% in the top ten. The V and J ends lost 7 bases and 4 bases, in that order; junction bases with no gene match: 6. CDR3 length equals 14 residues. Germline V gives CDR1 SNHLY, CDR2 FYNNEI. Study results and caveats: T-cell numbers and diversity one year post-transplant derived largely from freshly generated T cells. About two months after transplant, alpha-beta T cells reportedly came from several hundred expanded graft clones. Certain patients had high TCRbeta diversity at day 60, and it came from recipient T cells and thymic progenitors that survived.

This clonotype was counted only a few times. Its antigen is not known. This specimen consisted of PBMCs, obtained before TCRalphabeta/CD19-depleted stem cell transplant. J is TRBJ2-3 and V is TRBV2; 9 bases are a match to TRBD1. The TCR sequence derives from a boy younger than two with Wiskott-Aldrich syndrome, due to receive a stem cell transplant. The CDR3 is CASTQDRGPDTQYF. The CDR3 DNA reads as TGTGCCAGCACGCAGGACAGGGGACCAGATACGCAGTATTTT.